This TCR beta chain was sequenced in a study of beta chain features in type 1 diabetes. This clone has a handful of counts. The entirety of the isolated RNA underwent reverse transcription, so expressed TCRB transcripts were sequenced. Sequencing used immunoSEQ multiplex PCR; TCRdb keeps in-frame clones, though not all of them. The sample lists some 220,000 clones, roughly 11% occurring once. V lost 0 bases, J lost 4 bases, and 16 bases lay in between. The length of the CDR3 is 16 residues. The V gene's germline CDR1 is SGHRS and CDR2 YFSETQ. This chain uses TRBV5-1 with TRBJ2-5; D possibly corresponds to TRBD1 (5 bases). This clonotype originated in a man aged 18 to 30 in good health. The sequenced material came from central memory CD4+ T cells from blood. The CDR3 reads CASSLASQGSGETQYF. The CDR3 coding sequence is TGCGCCAGCAGCTTGGCATCGCAGGGAAGTGGAGAGACCCAGTACTTC.